This T cell receptor beta chain was recorded in a study of blood T cell repertoires in COVID-19. In the study overall: The samples span acute and convalescent COVID-19 from the United States, Italy and Spain. T cells, B-cell-depleted T cells, or PBMCs provided the cDNA or gDNA that served as material.

Those who participated ranged in age from roughly 18 to 90 years and resided in approximately 23 US areas. Recovered status applied to Cohort 3 donors who had two consecutive negative PCRs. It also applied to those with clearance or with symptom resolution. Using immunoSEQ multiplex PCR, the repertoire was profiled, and TCRdb retains in-frame clones only, with some absent. This sample has 300,000 to 400,000 clones, with 75% to 90% found just once. Germline V lookup: CDR1 KGHSH, CDR2 LQKENI. This CDR3 region has 16 residues. V shed 2 bases and J 5 bases; nucleotides not matched to a gene: 7. The chain recombines TRBV18 with TRBJ2-2; 8 bases fit TRBD1. Input material: PBMCs or T cells enriched from blood (not recorded which). This sequence was found in a man younger than 35 who had recovered from COVID-19. The CDR3 DNA follows: TGTGCCAGCTCACCAGCAGGGGGCTATGGTACCGGGGAGCTGTTTTTT. Protein product: CASSPAGGYGTGELFF.